This paragraph covers one T cell receptor beta chain sequence. Measured with immunoSEQ multiplex PCR; TCRdb has only the in-frame clones, and not every one. The sample holds 55,000 to 80,000 clones, 75% to 90% seen once. This sample was included in a study of blood T cell repertoires in COVID-19. CDR3 length equals 15 residues. V lost 6 bases, J lost 8 bases, and 9 bases stayed unmatched. Germline V gives CDR1 SGHRS, CDR2 YFSETQ. Sequenced material: peripheral blood. This rearrangement joins TRBV5-1 to TRBJ2-1; 12 bases align to TRBD1. The TCR originated in a human donor in a cohort sampled during active COVID-19. The CDR3: CASKRWDRGQDEQFF. The CDR3 bases are TGCGCCAGCAAAAGATGGGACAGGGGGCAGGATGAGCAGTTCTTC.